One sample yielded the 16 T cell receptor beta chains listed below, sequenced in a study of blood T cell repertoires in COVID-19. The protocol was immunoSEQ multiplex PCR, while the TCRdb copy is restricted to in-frame clones and leaves out a portion. The sample lists around 250,000 clones, about nine tenths seen once, with around 1.3% in the top ten. Sequencing was carried out using PBMCs or T cells enriched from blood (not recorded which). These receptors all stem from a human donor in a cohort exposed to, infected with or recovered from COVID-19 (not recorded which). The donor label of this sample is uncertain.

The V gene is TRBV18, the J gene TRBJ1-2, with TRBD1 matching 7 bases. CDR1 KGHSH and CDR2 LQKENI come from the germline V gene. This CDR3 has 15 residues. V lost 6 bases and J lost 4; bases outside the gene matches: 11. The CDR3 here is CASSSETGAGYGYTF. The CDR3 bases are TGTGCCAGCTCGTCGGAAACAGGGGCAGGCTATGGCTACACCTTC. The full variable domain, rest sourced from reference TRBV18 and TRBJ1-2, is NAGVMQNPRHLVRRRGQEARLRCSPMKGHSHVYWYRQLPEEGLKFMVYLQKENIIDESGMPKERFSAEFPKEGPSILRIQQVVRGDSAAYFCASSSETGAGYGYTFGSGTRLTVV.

The chain has TRBV4-2 and TRBJ1-1, with 9 positions matching TRBD1. The germline CDR1 and CDR2 sequences are LGHNA and YNFKEQ. This CDR3 spans 15 amino acids. The V gene end was trimmed by 4 bases and the J gene end by 8 bases; junction bases not matched to a gene: 11. The CDR3 DNA reads TGTGCCAGCAGCCGGGTACAGGGGGCCTGGGAAGAAGCTTTCTTT. Its translation is CASSRVQGAWEEAFF.

This chain joins TRBV6-5 and TRBJ1-5, with no clear D. CDR1 MNHEY and CDR2 SVGAGI come from the germline V gene. V lost 7 bases, J lost 7 bases, and 14 bases lay in between. CDR3 length: 13 residues. The CDR3 DNA sequence: TGTGCCAGCATCCCCCGGCCGGAGCAGCCCCAGCATTTT. Protein sequence: CASIPRPEQPQHF.

CDR3 bases: TGTGCCAGCAGTTTGAGGCGGGGCACCGGGGAGCTGTTTTTT. As protein: CASSLRRGTGELFF. This chain joins TRBV6-2 or TRBV6-3 and TRBJ2-2, with a weak D call TRBD2 (6 bases). V lost 4 bases and J 4 bases, leaving 10 bases between the germline ends. From germline, CDR1 is MNHEY and CDR2 SVGEGT. The CDR3 has 14 amino acids.

The genes are TRBV5-6 and TRBJ1-5; D gene uncertain. The CDR3 is 15 amino acids. Germline-derived CDR1 and CDR2 are SGHDT and YYEEEE. V was pared by 0 bases and J by 8 bases, with 15 bases between. The CDR3 DNA follows: TGTGCCAGCAGCTTGGCAGGCCCCACGAGGGAGCCCCAGCATTTT. Its translation: CASSLAGPTREPQHF.

The chain has TRBV5-1 and TRBJ2-5; 7 bases are shared with TRBD1. The CDR3 has 14 residues. CDR1 and CDR2 from the germline V gene are SGHRS and YFSETQ. After removal of 3 bases from V and 5 bases from J, the junction contained 7 bases not matched to a gene. The CDR3 protein is CASSSRGYGETQYF. The CDR3 DNA follows: TGCGCCAGCAGCTCCAGGGGGTATGGGGAGACCCAGTACTTC.

The V call is TRBV3-1 (or the pseudogene TRBV3-2), the J call TRBJ2-3; 10 nucleotides align to TRBD2. The germline V gene has CDR1 LGHDT and CDR2 YNNKEL (reference sequence). V shed 4 bases and J 2 bases; nucleotides not matched to a gene: 9. The CDR3 spans 17 residues. The CDR3 spells CASSRASGGTYTDTQYF. CDR3 coding DNA: TGTGCCAGCAGCCGCGCTAGCGGGGGAACCTACACAGATACGCAGTATTTT.

The chain employs TRBV6-4 and TRBJ2-1; D gene uncertain. Germline V CDR1 and CDR2: MRHNA, SNTAGT. Trimming shortened V by 2 bases and J by 1 base, and 9 bases separated the two germline ends. This CDR3 region has 15 residues. The CDR3 region is CASSDQEASYNEQFF. The CDR3 coding sequence is TGTGCCAGCAGTGACCAGGAAGCATCCTACAATGAGCAGTTCTTC.

V gene TRBV29-1 combines with J gene TRBJ1-5, with a possible D match to TRBD1 (5 bases). V was shortened by 1 base and J by 5 bases, with 15 bases between the two germline ends. Per germline, CDR1 SQVTM and CDR2 ANQGSEA. This CDR3 is built from 15 residues. The CDR3 loop is CSVEVGGGGDQPQHF. The CDR3 nucleotides are TGCAGCGTTGAAGTGGGGGGAGGTGGGGATCAGCCCCAGCATTTT. The full variable domain, with the rest looked up from reference TRBV29-1 and TRBJ1-5, is SAVISQKPSRDICQRGTSLTIQCQVDSQVTMMFWYRQQPGQSLTLIATANQGSEATYESGFVIDKFPISRPNLTFSTLTVSNMSPEDSSIYLCSVEVGGGGDQPQHFGDGTRLSIL.

The V and J genes are TRBV7-9 and TRBJ1-2; 8 bases are a match to TRBD1. This CDR3 contains 18 residues. Losses at the gene ends were 5 bases for V and 0 bases for J; bases not matched to a gene: 14. Germline V gives CDR1 SEHNR, CDR2 FQNEAQ (reference sequence). The CDR3 DNA reads TGTGCCAGCAGCATCTCCTGGGAGACAGGGGCATCTAACTATGGCTACACCTTC. Encoded protein: CASSISWETGASNYGYTF.

V is TRBV7-2 and J is TRBJ1-2, with TRBD1 identical over 9 bases. There are 16 residues in the CDR3. Germline-derived CDR1 and CDR2 are SGHTA and FQGNSA. The J segment lost 4 bases and the V segment lost 0 bases, leaving 6 bases of the junction unmatched. This CDR3 reads CASSLAMGQGAYGYTF. In DNA form, the CDR3 reads TGTGCCAGCAGCTTAGCGATGGGACAGGGAGCCTATGGCTACACCTTC.

On this clone: Other DNA variants within this sample encode the same CDR3. The chain has TRBV18 and TRBJ1-1; 8 bases match TRBD1. The ends lost 2 bases at V and 2 bases at J; junction bases unmatched: 1. Germline V gene lookup returns CDR1 KGHSH and CDR2 LQKENI. The CDR3 loop spans 14 amino acids. The CDR3 sequence is CASSPGQGNTEAFF. CDR3 sequence (DNA): TGTGCCAGCTCACCAGGACAGGGTAACACTGAAGCTTTCTTT.

J is TRBJ1-5 and V is TRBV3-1 (or the pseudogene TRBV3-2), with 7 bases that match TRBD1. V was clipped by 3 bases and J by 5 bases; unmatched bases: 4. The CDR3 spans 14 residues. CDR1 and CDR2 (germline): LGHDT, YNNKEL (reference sequence). CDR3 amino acids: CASSQGTDYQPQHF. The CDR3 nucleotides read TGTGCCAGCAGCCAGGGGACAGATTATCAGCCCCAGCATTTT.

The chain combines TRBV11-1 with TRBJ1-1; no definite D call. Trimming shortened V by 1 base and J by 1 base, and 13 bases separated the two germline ends. This CDR3 has 16 amino acids. CDR1 and CDR2 (germline): SGHAT, FQDESV (reference sequence). In DNA form, the CDR3 reads TGTGCCAGCAGCTTAGGGCAGAAAATATCGAACACTGAAGCTTTCTTT. Translating it yields CASSLGQKISNTEAFF. The full variable domain, completed using reference TRBV11-1 and TRBJ1-1, is EAEVAQSPRYKITEKSQAVAFWCDPISGHATLYWYRQILGQGPELLVQFQDESVVDDSQLPKDRFSAERLKGVDSTLKIQPAELGDSAMYLCASSLGQKISNTEAFFGQGTRLTVV.

The chain combines TRBV6-5 with TRBJ2-7; D is unclear. V lost 0 bases and J lost 2, with 11 bases in between. The germline V gene encodes CDR1 MNHEY and CDR2 SVGAGI. The CDR3 has 15 residues. The CDR3 nucleotides read TGTGCCAGCAGTTACTCGGCAGGTTACACCTACGAGCAGTACTTC. Protein: CASSYSAGYTYEQYF.

The chain links TRBV23-1 to TRBJ2-4, with 7 bases aligning to TRBD2. TRBV23-1 is an open reading frame whose function is uncertain. The CDR3 runs to 18 residues. With 2 bases clipped from V and 0 bases from J, the junction kept 10 bases outside the gene matches. In nucleotides, the CDR3 is TGCGCCAGCAGTCAAAGCCACCCGGGGGGTCGAGCCAAAAACATTCAGTACTTC. It is translated as CASSQSHPGGRAKNIQYF.